This T cell receptor beta chain was identified in a study of blood T cell repertoires in COVID-19. Repertoires were generated with immunoSEQ multiplex PCR, while TCRdb's copy carries only in-frame clones and drops some. Among roughly 220,000 clones, around 90% were seen once, and the ten largest hold roughly 14%. V shed 5 bases, J shed 3 bases, and the junction held 11 bases outside the gene matches. CDR3 length: 16 residues. Germline loops: CDR1 LNHDA, CDR2 SQIVND (reference sequence). The sample was PBMCs or T cells enriched from blood (not recorded which). This chain links TRBV19 with TRBJ2-3, with 7 bases lining up with TRBD1. The sequence came from a woman aged 45 to 65 with acute COVID-19. CDR3 nucleotide sequence: TGTGCCAGTAGTCCTTCGACAGGGTTAGGGACAGATACGCAGTATTTT. Protein sequence: CASSPSTGLGTDTQYF.